These 7 T cell receptor beta chains originate from one sample sequenced in a study of graft-versus-host responses after intestinal transplantation. Sequencing used immunoSEQ multiplex PCR; TCRdb keeps in-frame clones, though not all of them. The sample includes about 19,000 clones, approximately 86% of them seen just once. This specimen was bone marrow, taken around 120 days after transplant. These receptors were obtained from a human patient who received an intestinal transplant, so some T cells may come from the graft donor.

V gene TRBV30 combines with J gene TRBJ1-3; D is possibly TRBD1 (6 bases). Germline V CDR1 and CDR2: GTSNPN, SVGIG (reference sequence). Trimming pared 0 bases from V and 3 bases from J, leaving 6 bases between. The CDR3 has 13 residues. The CDR3 bases are TGTGCCTGGAGTGTACAGGGTGGAAACACCATATATTTT. It yields the protein CAWSVQGGNTIYF.

The CDR3 DNA reads TGCGCCAGCCGACCGGGGAGGGCCGCCTACAATGAGCAGTTCTTC. Protein sequence: CASRPGRAAYNEQFF. This chain uses TRBV10-2 with TRBJ2-1; 7 positions agree with TRBD2. V trimming: 8 bases; J trimming: 2 bases; junction bases outside the gene matches: 9. CDR3 length: 15 residues. From germline, CDR1 is WSHSY and CDR2 SAAADI.

This chain connects TRBV21-1 to TRBJ2-2; TRBD1, the D gene given by the table, was not confirmed from the DNA. TRBV21-1 is a documented pseudogene. The CDR3 totals 20 residues. The chain's CDR3 is CASSKVGIEGARKNTGELFF. The CDR3, as DNA: TGTGCCAGCAGCAAAGTGGGGATCGAGGGGGCTAGGAAAAACACCGGGGAGCTGTTTTTT.

The J gene is TRBJ2-7, the V gene TRBV11-2, with D perhaps given as TRBD1 or TRBD2 (7 bases each). The CDR3 has 15 residues. V lost 0 bases and J lost 2, with 11 bases in between. CDR1 SGHAT and CDR2 FQNNGV come from the germline V gene. The CDR3 sequence is CASSLDQGGAYEQYF. CDR3 in DNA: TGTGCCAGCAGCTTAGATCAGGGGGGGGCCTACGAGCAGTACTTC.

CDR3 amino acids: CASSYSAFYEQYF. CDR3 bases: TGTGCCAGCAGTTACTCGGCTTTTTACGAGCAGTACTTC. The chain combines TRBV6-5 with TRBJ2-7; D gene unclear. Trimming took 0 bases from V and 4 from J, leaving 7 bases between them. There are 13 residues in the CDR3. The V gene's germline CDR1 is MNHEY and CDR2 SVGAGI.

The chain uses TRBV5-1 and TRBJ1-6, with 7 bases aligning to TRBD1. CDR1 and CDR2 (germline): SGHRS, YFSETQ. The CDR3 has 15 residues. V was clipped by 4 bases and J by 8 bases; unmatched bases: 9. The CDR3 sequence is CASSQTGLGYSPLHF. As DNA, the CDR3 is TGCGCCAGCAGCCAGACAGGGCTCGGGTATTCACCCCTCCACTTT.

The count of this clone is one. This CDR3 is CASSTGRGNTEAFF. CDR3 DNA: TGTGCCAGTAGTACCGGACGGGGAAACACTGAAGCTTTCTTT. J is TRBJ1-1 and V is TRBV19; D gene ambiguous. The CDR3 has 14 amino acids. CDR1 and CDR2 (germline): LNHDA, SQIVND (reference sequence). Trimming removed 4 bases from V and 2 bases from J, with 11 bases in between. The full variable domain, in which reference TRBV19 and TRBJ1-1 provide the parts outside the CDR3, is DGGITQSPKYLFRKEGQNVTLSCEQNLNHDAMYWYRQDPGQGLRLIYYSQIVNDFQKGDIAEGYSVSREKKESFPLTVTSAQKNPTAFYLCASSTGRGNTEAFFGQGTRLTVV.